This is a list of T cell receptor beta chains from one sample in a study of shared clonotypes between healthy human individuals. Using immunoSEQ multiplex PCR, the repertoire was profiled, and TCRdb retains in-frame clones only, with some absent. The sample shows some 800,000 clones, nearly 95% of them seen only once. The sample consisted of naive CD8+ T cells sorted from blood. All receptors derive from a man aged 30 to 39 in good health. CDR3s include the opening cysteine and the closing phenylalanine or tryptophan. A D gene is named only where the DNA matches it firmly. Clone sizes are given selectively: once, few, many, or a class where the clone is expanded.

V gene	CDR3 length	J gene	clone size	D gene	CDR3 protein	CDR3 DNA
TRBV5-1	16	TRBJ1-1	-	-	CASSWTNSGMNTEAFF	TGCGCCAGCAGCTGGACCAACAGTGGTATGAACACTGAAGCTTTCTTT
TRBV11-2	16	TRBJ1-1	once	-	CASSPGTPAVNTEAFF	TGTGCCAGCAGCCCCGGGACACCAGCGGTGAACACTGAAGCTTTCTTT
TRBV6-6	15	TRBJ2-5	-	-	CASSSPAESQETQYF	TGTGCCAGCAGTTCACCCGCAGAGTCCCAGGAGACCCAGTACTTC
TRBV9	15	TRBJ2-3	-	TRBD2	CASSVGTSGLDTQYF	TGTGCCAGCAGCGTAGGGACTAGCGGGTTGGATACGCAGTATTTT
TRBV29-1	15	TRBJ2-7	-	-	CSVVDLGASTIEQYF	TGCAGCGTGGTGGATCTGGGGGCAAGTACTATCGAGCAGTACTTC
TRBV6-5	14	TRBJ2-1	-	-	CASSYNDRYNEQFF	TGTGCCAGCAGTTACAACGACAGATACAATGAGCAGTTCTTC
TRBV5-6	17	TRBJ2-7	once	TRBD2	CASSLEAVAGGTYEQYF	TGTGCCAGCAGCTTGGAGGCCGTTGCGGGAGGGACCTACGAGCAGTACTTC
TRBV19	14	TRBJ2-7	few	-	CASSRGRDSYEQYF	TGTGCCAGTAGTCGTGGCAGGGACTCCTACGAGCAGTACTTC
TRBV5-1	14	TRBJ2-7	-	-	CASSPGTGTYEQYF	TGCGCCAGCAGTCCCGGGACGGGAACCTACGAGCAGTACTTC
TRBV29-1	16	TRBJ2-7	-	-	CSVEDPGLGQGYEQYF	TGCAGCGTTGAAGATCCAGGTTTAGGCCAGGGCTACGAGCAGTACTTC
TRBV14	13	TRBJ1-1	-	-	CASSQEQGSQAFF	TGTGCCAGCAGCCAAGAGCAGGGCTCCCAAGCTTTCTTT
TRBV11-2	15	TRBJ2-7	-	TRBD2	CASSPTPAGTYEQYF	TGTGCCAGCAGCCCAACCCCAGCGGGAACCTACGAGCAGTACTTC
TRBV19	14	TRBJ2-7	-	-	CASSISGSSYEQYF	TGTGCCAGTAGTATTAGCGGAAGCTCCTACGAGCAGTACTTC
TRBV10-1	14	TRBJ2-5	-	TRBD1	CASSEGTGKETQYF	TGCGCCAGCAGCGAAGGGACAGGGAAAGAGACCCAGTACTTC
TRBV4-3	19	TRBJ2-6	-	-	CASSQDSRGKLTGANVLTF	TGCGCCAGCAGCCAAGACTCGAGAGGGAAGTTGACTGGGGCCAACGTCCTGACTTTC
TRBV6-6	14	TRBJ2-3	-	-	CASSYMPPGDTQYF	TGTGCCAGCAGTTACATGCCCCCCGGGGATACGCAGTATTTT
TRBV29-1	12	TRBJ2-5	-	-	CSVILEEETQYF	TGCAGCGTGATACTAGAAGAAGAGACCCAGTACTTC
TRBV6-5	14	TRBJ2-7	-	-	CASSYFSTGYEQYF	TGTGCCAGCAGTTACTTCTCGACCGGCTACGAGCAGTACTTC
TRBV7-9	14	TRBJ2-7	-	-	CASSSGSGVYEQYF	TGTGCCAGCAGCTCGGGCTCCGGAGTCTACGAGCAGTACTTC
TRBV6-5	12	TRBJ1-2	-	-	CASSLAPYGYTF	TGTGCCAGCAGTTTGGCCCCCTATGGCTACACCTTC
TRBV10-1	15	TRBJ2-1	-	-	CASSESSEAYNEQFF	TGCGCCAGCAGTGAGTCCTCCGAGGCTTACAATGAGCAGTTCTTC
TRBV6-4	14	TRBJ2-7	-	TRBD2	CAAPGGDKPYEQYF	TGTGCCGCTCCGGGGGGGGACAAGCCATACGAGCAGTACTTC
TRBV28	15	TRBJ1-4	-	-	CASSSRGSGNEKLFF	TGTGCCAGCAGTTCTCGGGGGTCTGGTAATGAAAAACTGTTTTTT
TRBV7-9	17	TRBJ1-1	few	-	CASSLGGAMGMNTEAFF	TGTGCCAGCAGCTTAGGTGGGGCGATGGGGATGAACACTGAAGCTTTCTTT
TRBV5-1	14	TRBJ2-3	once	TRBD1	CASSLGQGGDTQYF	TGCGCCAGCAGCCTTGGACAGGGGGGAGATACGCAGTATTTT
TRBV11-2	14	TRBJ1-2	-	-	CASSSGGSNYGYTF	TGTGCCAGCAGCTCTGGGGGGTCCAACTATGGCTACACCTTC
TRBV6-5	15	TRBJ2-7	-	TRBD2	CASRPIAGGSYEQYF	TGTGCCAGCAGGCCTATAGCGGGAGGTTCTTACGAGCAGTACTTC
TRBV9	15	TRBJ1-1	-	-	CASSVGGDPDTEAFF	TGTGCCAGCAGCGTCGGGGGGGATCCCGACACTGAAGCTTTCTTT
TRBV6-5	13	TRBJ2-1	-	TRBD2	CASRVGGYNEQFF	TGTGCCAGCAGGGTCGGGGGGTACAATGAGCAGTTCTTC
TRBV6-1	15	TRBJ2-7	-	-	CASSDGTGQINEQYF	TGTGCCAGCAGTGATGGTACAGGGCAAATCAACGAGCAGTACTTC
TRBV6-5	15	TRBJ1-5	-	TRBD1	CASSERGQGHQPQHF	TGTGCCAGCTCTGAAAGGGGACAGGGTCATCAGCCCCAGCATTTT
TRBV27	14	TRBJ2-7	-	-	CASRGGGLKYEQYF	TGTGCCAGCCGAGGGGGAGGACTGAAGTACGAGCAGTACTTC
TRBV12-5	12	TRBJ1-1	-	-	CASAWGNTEAFF	TGTGCTAGTGCCTGGGGAAACACTGAAGCTTTCTTT
TRBV30	15	TRBJ2-7	once	-	CAWSVITSTSYEQYF	TGTGCCTGGAGTGTAATAACCAGCACCTCCTACGAGCAGTACTTC
TRBV27	14	TRBJ1-1	-	-	CASSHKRANTEAFF	TGTGCCAGCAGTCACAAGAGGGCAAACACTGAAGCTTTCTTT
TRBV27	15	TRBJ2-1	-	-	CASSLVLETDNEQFF	TGTGCCAGCAGTTTAGTTCTGGAGACAGACAATGAGCAGTTCTTC
TRBV14	19	TRBJ2-1	-	TRBD2	CASSPIGTSGRPTYNEQFF	TGTGCCAGCAGCCCGATCGGGACTAGCGGGAGGCCCACCTACAATGAGCAGTTCTTC
TRBV2	13	TRBJ2-7	-	-	CATRAEGDYEQYF	TGTGCCACCCGCGCCGAAGGGGACTACGAGCAGTACTTC
TRBV6-4	16	TRBJ1-2	-	-	CASSDSNMDQLYGYTF	TGTGCCAGCAGTGACTCCAACATGGACCAACTCTATGGCTACACCTTC
TRBV6-5	14	TRBJ2-2	-	-	CASSTGQNTGELFF	TGTGCCAGCAGTACCGGGCAGAACACCGGGGAGCTGTTTTTT
TRBV28	14	TRBJ2-1	-	-	CASSTLLRQNEQFF	TGTGCCAGCAGTACCCTACTGAGACAGAATGAGCAGTTCTTC
TRBV27	14	TRBJ2-7	-	-	CASRQEGEPYEQYF	TGTGCCAGCAGGCAGGAGGGTGAGCCCTACGAGCAGTACTTC
TRBV4-3	18	TRBJ2-1	-	TRBD2	CASSQEITGTSGHNEQFF	TGCGCCAGCAGCCAAGAAATTACCGGGACTAGCGGGCACAATGAGCAGTTCTTC
TRBV30	11	TRBJ2-2	-	-	CAWSGTGELFF	TGTGCCTGGAGTGGAACAGGGGAGCTGTTTTTT
TRBV4-1	14	TRBJ1-1	-	TRBD1	CASSQETGSQEAFF	TGCGCCAGCAGCCAAGAGACAGGGTCCCAGGAAGCTTTCTTT
TRBV7-6	16	TRBJ1-4	-	-	CASSLAEGGPPEKLFF	TGTGCCAGCAGCTTAGCGGAGGGGGGACCCCCTGAAAAACTGTTTTTT
TRBV5-6	13	TRBJ1-2	-	-	CASSLGVTYGYTF	TGTGCCAGCAGCTTGGGGGTAACATATGGCTACACCTTC
TRBV27	13	TRBJ2-3	-	-	CASSTSGSDTQYF	TGTGCCAGCAGTACCTCAGGGTCAGATACGCAGTATTTT
TRBV5-8	15	TRBJ2-7	-	TRBD2	CASSPQQLAGYEQYF	TGTGCCAGCAGCCCCCAACAACTAGCGGGATATGAGCAGTACTTC
TRBV6-1	15	TRBJ2-7	once	-	CASSEGPGRTNEQYF	TGTGCCAGCAGTGAGGGGCCCGGACGGACTAACGAGCAGTACTTC
TRBV7-9	14	TRBJ1-4	-	-	CASSHSRGGQKLFF	TGTGCCAGCAGCCACTCCCGTGGGGGGCAAAAACTGTTTTTT
TRBV7-8	15	TRBJ2-5	-	TRBD2	CASSFWREVQETQYF	TGTGCCAGCAGCTTTTGGCGGGAGGTCCAAGAGACCCAGTACTTC
TRBV27	15	TRBJ2-1	-	TRBD2	CASSSGTSGRNEQFF	TGTGCCAGCAGTTCAGGGACTAGCGGGAGAAATGAGCAGTTCTTC